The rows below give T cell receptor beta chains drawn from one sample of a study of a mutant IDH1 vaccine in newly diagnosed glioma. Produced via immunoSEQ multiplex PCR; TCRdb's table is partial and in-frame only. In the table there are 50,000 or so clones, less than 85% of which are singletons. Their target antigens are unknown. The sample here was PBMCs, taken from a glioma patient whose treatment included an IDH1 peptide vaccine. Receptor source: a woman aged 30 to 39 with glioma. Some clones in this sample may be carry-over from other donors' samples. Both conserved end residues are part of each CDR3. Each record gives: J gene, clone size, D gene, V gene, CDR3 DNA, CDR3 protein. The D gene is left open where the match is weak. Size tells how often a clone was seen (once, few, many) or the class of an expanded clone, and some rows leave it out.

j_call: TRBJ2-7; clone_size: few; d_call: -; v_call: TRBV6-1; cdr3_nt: TGTGCCAGCTGGAAGGGGGGACAGCTATCCTACGAGCAGTACTTC; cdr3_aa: CASWKGGQLSYEQYF
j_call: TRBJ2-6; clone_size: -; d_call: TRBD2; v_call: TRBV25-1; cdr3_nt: TGTGCCAGCAGTCCCGGGGGGTACTCTGGGGCCAACGTCCTGACTTTC; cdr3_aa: CASSPGGYSGANVLTF
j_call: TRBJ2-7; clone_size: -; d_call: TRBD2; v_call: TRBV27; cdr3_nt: TGTGCCAGCTCCCGTGGGAGCCGGAGCGGGGAAACCTACGAGCAGTACTTC; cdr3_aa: CASSRGSRSGETYEQYF
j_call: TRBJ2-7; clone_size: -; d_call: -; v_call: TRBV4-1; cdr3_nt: TGCGCCAGCAGCCAAGTTGGGAACTACGAGCAGTACTTC; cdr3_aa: CASSQVGNYEQYF
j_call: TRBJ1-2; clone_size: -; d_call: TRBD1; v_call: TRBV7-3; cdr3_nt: TGTGCCAGCAGCTTAACGGGCGGGACAGGGTATGGCTACACCTTC; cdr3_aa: CASSLTGGTGYGYTF
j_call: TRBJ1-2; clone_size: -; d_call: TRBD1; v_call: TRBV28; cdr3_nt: TGTGCCAGCAGTTGGGACAGGGGGGGCTACACCTTC; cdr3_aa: CASSWDRGGYTF
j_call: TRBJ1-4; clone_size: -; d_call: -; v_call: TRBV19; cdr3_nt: TGTGCCAGTAGTGTGGGACTGGGGGCTAATGAAAAACTGTTTTTT; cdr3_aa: CASSVGLGANEKLFF
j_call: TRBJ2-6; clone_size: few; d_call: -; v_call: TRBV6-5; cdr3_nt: TGTGCCAGCAGCGGGGGCCCTGGGGCCAACGTCCTGACTTTC; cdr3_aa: CASSGGPGANVLTF
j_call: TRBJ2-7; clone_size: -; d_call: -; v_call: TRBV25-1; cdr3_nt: TGTGCCAGCAGTGAATTGGCGATGTACTTC; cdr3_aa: CASSELAMYF
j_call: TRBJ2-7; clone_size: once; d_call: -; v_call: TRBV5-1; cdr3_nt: TGCGCCAGCAGCCACTACTCCGACAGCTTCCCCTACGAGCAGTACTTC; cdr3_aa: CASSHYSDSFPYEQYF
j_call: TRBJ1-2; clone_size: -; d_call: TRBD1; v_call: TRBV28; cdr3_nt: TGTGCCAGCAGAGCCTCCAGGGGGGAGGGGATGTATGGCTACACCTTC; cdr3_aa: CASRASRGEGMYGYTF
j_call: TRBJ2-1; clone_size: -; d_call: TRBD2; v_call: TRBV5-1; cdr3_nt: TGCGCCAGCAGCTCCTGGACTAGCGGCCCCGCGAATGAGCAGTTCTTC; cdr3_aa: CASSSWTSGPANEQFF
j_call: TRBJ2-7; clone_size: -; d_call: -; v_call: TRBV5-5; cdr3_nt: TGTGCCAGCCGGGTCTCAAGCTCCTACGAGCAGTACTTC; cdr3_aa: CASRVSSSYEQYF
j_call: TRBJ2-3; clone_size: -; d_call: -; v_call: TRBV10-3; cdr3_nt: TGTGCCATCAGTGAGTGGAAGGGGGCAGATACGCAGTATTTT; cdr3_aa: CAISEWKGADTQYF
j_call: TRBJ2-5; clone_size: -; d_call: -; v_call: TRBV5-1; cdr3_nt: TGCGCCAGCAGAATGGGTAGCTCGGAAGAGACCCAGTACTTC; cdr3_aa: CASRMGSSEETQYF
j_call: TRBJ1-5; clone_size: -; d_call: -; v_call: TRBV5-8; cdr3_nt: TGTGCCAGCAGCCGGCGGGGCGAAGTAGGCAATCAGCCCCAGCATTTT; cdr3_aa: CASSRRGEVGNQPQHF
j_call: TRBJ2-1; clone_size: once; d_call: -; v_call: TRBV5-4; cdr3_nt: TGTGCCAGCAGCCCTCCCGGGAATAGGAACAATGAGCAGTTCTTC; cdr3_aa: CASSPPGNRNNEQFF
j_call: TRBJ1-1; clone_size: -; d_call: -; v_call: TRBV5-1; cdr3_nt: TGCGCCAGCAGCATAGCGGTGGGGGGGGCCAGTGAAGCTTTCTTT; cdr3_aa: CASSIAVGGASEAFF
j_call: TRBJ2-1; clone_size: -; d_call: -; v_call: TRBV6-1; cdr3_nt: TGTGCCAGCGCCGAGGGGGGCCCCTACAATGAGCAGTTCTTC; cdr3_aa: CASAEGGPYNEQFF
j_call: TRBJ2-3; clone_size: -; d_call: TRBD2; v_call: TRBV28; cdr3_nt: TGTGCCAGCAGTCCGCCTGTAGCGGGTACGCAGTATTTT; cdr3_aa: CASSPPVAGTQYF
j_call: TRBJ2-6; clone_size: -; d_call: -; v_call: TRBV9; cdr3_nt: TGTGCCAGCTCCCCCCCCGCCAACGTCCTGACTTTC; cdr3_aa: CASSPPANVLTF
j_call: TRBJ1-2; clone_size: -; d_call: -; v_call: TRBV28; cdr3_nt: TGTGCCAGCAGTAGGACAGCTAACTATGGCTACACCTTC; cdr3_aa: CASSRTANYGYTF
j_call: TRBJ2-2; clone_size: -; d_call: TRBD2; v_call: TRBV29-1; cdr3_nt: TGCAGCGCCGGGACTAGCGGCGCTACCGGGGAGCTGTTTTTT; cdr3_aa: CSAGTSGATGELFF